A single sample is the source of the 32 T cell receptor beta chains below, sequenced in a study of blood T cell repertoires in COVID-19 (dated by TCRdb to the early 2020s). Library preparation was by the immunoSEQ multiplex PCR assay. The immuneACCESS repertoire file appears here via TCRdb, limited to in-frame rearrangements. These files lack a portion of the clones; in checked studies, under half of the deficit traces to unresolved V genes, and the cause of the others is not known. This sample gives hundreds of thousands of clones in total; 70% to 90% of them show up just once. 3% to 3.5% of the sample comes from the top ten. The sequenced sample was PBMCs or T cells enriched from blood (not recorded which). These receptors all come from a woman between 45 and 65 years old in a cohort exposed to, infected with or recovered from COVID-19 (not recorded which).

The genes are TRBV7-2 and TRBJ1-2; 7 nucleotides match TRBD1. The CDR3 extends over 15 amino acids. V lost 1 base, J lost 3 bases, and 5 bases stayed unmatched. Germline V gene data show CDR1 as SGHTA and CDR2 as FQGNSA. The CDR3 bases are TGTGCCAGCAGCTTAGGGCCCGGGACAGACTATGGCTACACCTTC. This encodes CASSLGPGTDYGYTF.

The rearrangement links TRBV20-1 to TRBJ2-1; tentative D call: TRBD1 (6 bases). Germline V gene data show CDR1 as DFQATT and CDR2 as SNEGSKA (reference sequence). This CDR3 has 14 residues. V lost 3 bases and J lost 4, with 13 bases in between. This CDR3 is CSASNTGTYNEQFF. DNA of the CDR3: TGCAGTGCTAGTAATACCGGGACATACAATGAGCAGTTCTTC.

The chain combines TRBV5-6 with TRBJ2-2, with TRBD1 matching over 10 bases. There are 14 residues in the CDR3. With 4 bases clipped from V and 12 bases from J, the junction kept 9 bases outside the gene matches. Germline CDR1 SGHDT, CDR2 YYEEEE. Here the CDR3 DNA reads TGTGCCAGCAGCGAAGCGGGACAGGGGTATAAGCTGTTTTTT. It translates to CASSEAGQGYKLFF. The entire variable domain, with the rest obtained from reference TRBV5-6 and TRBJ2-2, is as follows: DAGVTQSPTHLIKTRGQQVTLRCSPKSGHDTVSWYQQALGQGPQFIFQYYEEEERQRGNFPDRFSGHQFPNYSSELNVNALLLGDSALYLCASSEAGQGYKLFFGEGSRLTVL.

The chain carries TRBV4-3 and TRBJ1-1; no definite D call. There are 17 residues in the CDR3. The germline CDR1 and CDR2 sequences are LGHNA and YSLEER. Between the trimmed V and J ends, which lost 0 bases and 2 bases, there was a span of 16 bases. The CDR3 DNA reads as TGCGCCAGCAGCCAAGAAGTCAGCGGGGTTGGAAACACTGAAGCTTTCTTT. Translated: CASSQEVSGVGNTEAFF.

This clone occurred a few times. For the CDR3, the DNA is TGCGCCAGCAGCTCGGGACTAGCGGGGGTCACAGATACGCAGTATTTT. Its protein product is CASSSGLAGVTDTQYF. V gene TRBV10-1 combines with J gene TRBJ2-3; 14 nucleotides agree with TRBD2. The CDR3 extends over 16 amino acids. Trimming at V came to 6 bases and at J to 2 bases, leaving 4 bases not matched to a gene. Germline CDR1 reads WNHNN; CDR2 reads SYGVQD (reference sequence).

The chain links TRBV19 to TRBJ1-1, with 10 positions matching TRBD1. V shed 0 bases, J shed 1 base, and the junction held 2 bases outside the gene matches. The CDR3 is made up of 16 amino acids. CDR1 LNHDA and CDR2 SQIVND come from the germline V gene (reference sequence). DNA of the CDR3: TGTGCCAGTAGTATAGATCGGGACAGGGGGAACACTGAAGCTTTCTTT. Encoded protein: CASSIDRDRGNTEAFF. Using reference TRBV19 and TRBJ1-1 for the parts outside the CDR3, the full variable domain is DGGITQSPKYLFRKEGQNVTLSCEQNLNHDAMYWYRQDPGQGLRLIYYSQIVNDFQKGDIAEGYSVSREKKESFPLTVTSAQKNPTAFYLCASSIDRDRGNTEAFFGQGTRLTVV.

The chain combines TRBV5-1 with TRBJ1-2; 10 bases fit TRBD1. CDR3 length: 15 residues. The V gene end was trimmed by 4 bases and the J gene end by 8 bases; junction bases not matched to a gene: 11. Germline-derived CDR1 and CDR2 are SGHRS and YFSETQ. CDR3 protein: CASSEPGQGLYGYTF. In DNA form, the CDR3 reads TGCGCCAGCAGCGAACCGGGACAGGGGCTGTACGGCTACACCTTC.

The genes are TRBV12-5 and TRBJ1-4; D is ambiguous. Germline V lookup: CDR1 LGHNT, CDR2 FRNRAP. The CDR3 sequence is 13 residues long. The V end lost 1 base, the J end lost 7 bases, and 7 bases lay between the germline ends. The CDR3 coding sequence is TGTGCTAGTGGTTTGGAATGGAGTGAAAAACTGTTTTTT. Translating gives CASGLEWSEKLFF.

In this sample, this clone turned up a few times. For the CDR3, the DNA is TGTGCCAGCAGTTTGGCCCACAGCTATGGCTACACCTTC. It yields the protein CASSLAHSYGYTF. J is TRBJ1-2 and V is TRBV27; no reliable D call. The V gene's germline CDR1 is MNHEY and CDR2 SMNVEV (reference sequence). Between the trimmed V and J ends, which lost 3 bases and 4 bases, there was a span of 9 bases. This CDR3 has 13 residues.

CDR3 DNA: TGTGCCAGTAGAATATCTACAGGGAACTCTGGAAACACCATATATTTT. Translation: CASRISTGNSGNTIYF. This rearrangement joins TRBV19 to TRBJ1-3; tentative D call: TRBD1 (6 bases). This CDR3 contains 16 residues. V was cut by 6 bases and J by 0 bases, with 15 bases left in between. CDR1 is LNHDA and CDR2 is SQIVND in the germline V gene (reference sequence).

This chain joins TRBV5-1 and TRBJ1-2; perhaps TRBD1 as D (5 bases). Trimming took 2 bases from V and 6 from J, leaving 17 bases between them. The CDR3 extends over 15 amino acids. The germline CDR1 and CDR2 sequences are SGHRS and YFSETQ. The CDR3 DNA reads as TGCGCCAGCAGCTTTTCTAACAGGATTCACCATGGCTACACCTTC. Translating it yields CASSFSNRIHHGYTF.

The rearrangement uses TRBV9 and TRBJ2-6; no definite D call. The CDR3 has 14 residues. The germline V gene encodes CDR1 SGDLS and CDR2 YYNGEE. Deletions cut 6 bases from V and 1 base from J, with 8 bases between. CDR3 in DNA: TGTGCCAGCACCCGGTCTTCTGGGGCCAACGTCCTGACTTTC. It codes for CASTRSSGANVLTF.

The chain has TRBV6-1 and TRBJ1-2; no reliable D call. The CDR3 has 15 residues. Trimming removed 1 base from V and 0 bases from J, with 9 bases in between. Looked up from germline, CDR1 is MNHNS and CDR2 is SASEGT. The CDR3 region has the DNA TGTGCCAGCAGTGAAGGGAGGACTCCTAACTATGGCTACACCTTC. It translates to CASSEGRTPNYGYTF.

The CDR3 sequence: CASSYSVQEPSNQPQHF. DNA for the CDR3: TGTGCCAGCAGTTACTCCGTCCAAGAGCCTAGCAATCAGCCCCAGCATTTT. V is TRBV6-2 or TRBV6-3 and J is TRBJ1-5, with D unresolved. V lost 0 bases, J lost 0 bases, and 12 bases lay in between. Germline CDR1 is MNHEY and CDR2 is SVGEGT. This CDR3 has 17 residues.

The rearrangement joins TRBV2 to TRBJ2-7; D might be TRBD1 (5 bases). Germline CDR1 is SNHLY and CDR2 is FYNNEI. The V end lost 1 base, the J end lost 2 bases, and 9 bases lay between the germline ends. This CDR3 is 14 amino acids long. CDR3 bases: TGTGCCAGCAGTGAAGACAGGTGGACCTACGAGCAGTACTTC. This sequence encodes CASSEDRWTYEQYF.

The V gene is TRBV2, the J gene TRBJ1-4; 7 nucleotides align to TRBD1. Germline V gives CDR1 SNHLY, CDR2 FYNNEI. The CDR3 length is 16 residues. V gave up 9 bases and J gave up 2 bases; unmatched junction bases: 12. The CDR3 nucleotides read TGTGCCAGATCCGGGACCAAGGGGGCGACTAATGAAAAACTGTTTTTT. Its translation is CARSGTKGATNEKLFF.

This clone was seen more than once but under ten times. The CDR3 bases are TGTGCCAGCAGCCCAATGTCGCGCTCGGCGGATTCACCCCTCCACTTT. It encodes CASSPMSRSADSPLHF. This chain uses TRBV9 with TRBJ1-6; D is undetermined. Germline loops: CDR1 SGDLS, CDR2 YYNGEE. The CDR3 is 16 residues long. The V end lost 4 bases, the J end lost 8 bases, and 19 bases lay between the germline ends.

This chain joins TRBV7-8 and TRBJ1-1; 11 bases agree with TRBD1. The V and J ends lost 5 bases and 1 base, in that order; junction bases with no gene match: 9. The CDR3 is 17 amino acids. In germline, CDR1 is SGHVS, CDR2 FQNEAQ. The CDR3 here is CASSGTGTGGRNTEAFF. CDR3 sequence (DNA): TGTGCCAGCAGCGGTACCGGGACAGGGGGTCGGAACACTGAAGCTTTCTTT.

The sample holds one count of this clone. The chain is built from TRBV11-1 and TRBJ2-7, with a tentative D call TRBD2 (5 bases). Germline V gene lookup returns CDR1 SGHAT and CDR2 FQDESV (reference sequence). V was cut by 2 bases and J by 2 bases, with 7 bases left in between. The CDR3 has 13 amino acids. CDR3: CASSLPGTYEQYF. CDR3 DNA: TGTGCCAGCAGCTTACCCGGGACCTACGAGCAGTACTTC.

This sequence joins TRBV12-3 or TRBV12-4 and TRBJ2-2; D might be TRBD2 (6 bases). V gave up 7 bases and J gave up 5 bases, with 11 bases separating them. This CDR3 is 13 amino acids long. The CDR3: CASIPGGTGELFF. The CDR3 DNA reads as TGTGCCAGCATCCCAGGAGGGACCGGGGAGCTGTTTTTT.

The sample holds one count of this clone. The gene calls are TRBV5-4 and TRBJ1-2; TRBD1 agrees at 11 bases. CDR1 is SGHNT and CDR2 is YYREEE in the germline V gene (reference sequence). The CDR3 consists of 15 residues. Trimming cost V 4 bases and J 6 bases; bases outside gene matches: 8. The CDR3 loop reads CASSPNLDRGHGYTF. The CDR3 region has the DNA TGTGCCAGCAGCCCGAACCTGGACAGGGGGCATGGCTACACCTTC.

The genes are TRBV25-1 and TRBJ1-5, with 12 positions matching TRBD1. Germline loops: CDR1 MGHDK, CDR2 SYGVNS. The CDR3 length is 15 residues. Trimming removed 5 bases from V and 7 bases from J; junction bases left unmatched: 6. CDR3 in amino acids: CASSPGQGACQPQHF. The CDR3, as DNA: TGTGCCAGCAGTCCGGGACAGGGGGCCTGCCAGCCCCAGCATTTT.

A few counts support this clone. The rearrangement links TRBV7-2 to TRBJ2-2; D is uncertain. Germline V lookup: CDR1 SGHTA, CDR2 FQGNSA. The V gene lost 5 bases and the J gene lost 0 bases, with 4 bases spanning the gap. There are 13 residues in the CDR3. The CDR3 nucleotides read TGTGCCAGCAGCCCGGCGAACACCGGGGAGCTGTTTTTT. As protein: CASSPANTGELFF.

This sequence joins TRBV4-3 and TRBJ2-7; 11 positions match TRBD2. CDR1 and CDR2 (germline): LGHNA, YSLEER. With V trimmed by 0 bases and J by 4 bases, 2 bases remained unmatched. The CDR3 length is 15 residues. The DNA of the CDR3 is TGCGCCAGCAGCCAAGAGACTAGCGGGGCTTACGAGCAGTACTTC. Amino acid sequence: CASSQETSGAYEQYF.

This clone has just a few counts. The V call is TRBV30, the J call TRBJ2-7, with 8 bases identical to TRBD1. The germline V gene encodes CDR1 GTSNPN and CDR2 SVGIG (reference sequence). V lost 2 bases to trimming and J lost 3 bases; unmatched junction nucleotides: 9. The CDR3 consists of 15 residues. This CDR3 is CAWSTGGPKRYEQYF. The CDR3 DNA sequence: TGTGCCTGGAGTACAGGGGGGCCAAAACGCTACGAGCAGTACTTC.

This clone came up once. The chain is built from TRBV11-2 and TRBJ1-2; D unresolved. The ends were cut back, 1 base at V and 12 bases at J, with 12 bases in the middle. CDR3 size: 12 residues. CDR1 and CDR2 (germline): SGHAT, FQNNGV. CDR3 in DNA: TGTGCCAGCAGCTTAGCGGGCCACGGGGACACCTTC. Protein: CASSLAGHGDTF.

This clone was seen a handful of times. The chain links TRBV15 to TRBJ2-7; D gene unclear. Trimming took off 1 base at V and 6 bases at J, with 10 bases between the two ends. The CDR3 runs 13 residues. Germline V gene sequence: CDR1 LNHNV, CDR2 YYDKDF (reference sequence). The CDR3 coding sequence is TGTGCCACCAGCAGAGGTATGGCTGGCGAGCAGTACTTC. It codes for CATSRGMAGEQYF.

V and J are TRBV27 and TRBJ1-4; D might be TRBD1 (6 bases). CDR1 is MNHEY and CDR2 is SMNVEV in the germline V gene (reference sequence). With 4 bases removed from V and 0 bases from J, the gap between germline ends came to 18 bases. The CDR3 consists of 18 residues. CDR3 sequence: CASSSGEWGESTNEKLFF. CDR3 sequence (DNA): TGTGCCAGCAGTTCAGGGGAGTGGGGCGAATCAACTAATGAAAAACTGTTTTTT.

J is TRBJ2-6 and V is TRBV7-6; D might be TRBD2 (6 bases). The CDR3 consists of 17 residues. Looked up from germline, CDR1 is SGHVS and CDR2 is FNYEAQ. Trimming removed 1 base at V and 2 bases at J, with 12 bases between. The CDR3 sequence: CASSLVGGRAGANVLTF. The CDR3 DNA sequence: TGTGCCAGCAGCTTAGTGGGGGGACGGGCTGGGGCCAACGTCCTGACTTTC.

The chain combines TRBV4-2 with TRBJ1-3, with D uncertain. CDR1 and CDR2 from the germline V gene are LGHNA and YNFKEQ. Trimming removed 0 bases at V and 1 base at J, with 7 bases between. CDR3 length: 15 amino acids. CDR3 loop: CASSQDSGSGNTIYF. For the CDR3, the DNA is TGTGCCAGCAGCCAAGATTCGGGTTCTGGAAACACCATATATTTT.

The CDR3 DNA follows: TGTGCCAGCAGTTTCGAACACCAATCACCCCTCCACTTT. It yields the protein CASSFEHQSPLHF. The gene calls are TRBV27 and TRBJ1-6; D gene ambiguous. The CDR3 spans 13 residues. V was clipped by 3 bases and J by 10 bases, with 10 bases between them. Germline CDR1 is MNHEY and CDR2 is SMNVEV (reference sequence).

The gene calls are TRBV6-2 or TRBV6-3 and TRBJ2-3; D possibly corresponds to TRBD2 (5 bases). This CDR3 is built from 14 residues. V gave up 2 bases and J gave up 3 bases, with 9 bases separating them. Germline CDR1 is MNHEY and CDR2 is SVGEGT. CDR3 sequence: CASSYTGSTDTQYF. The CDR3 DNA sequence: TGTGCCAGCAGTTACACGGGATCGACAGATACGCAGTATTTT.